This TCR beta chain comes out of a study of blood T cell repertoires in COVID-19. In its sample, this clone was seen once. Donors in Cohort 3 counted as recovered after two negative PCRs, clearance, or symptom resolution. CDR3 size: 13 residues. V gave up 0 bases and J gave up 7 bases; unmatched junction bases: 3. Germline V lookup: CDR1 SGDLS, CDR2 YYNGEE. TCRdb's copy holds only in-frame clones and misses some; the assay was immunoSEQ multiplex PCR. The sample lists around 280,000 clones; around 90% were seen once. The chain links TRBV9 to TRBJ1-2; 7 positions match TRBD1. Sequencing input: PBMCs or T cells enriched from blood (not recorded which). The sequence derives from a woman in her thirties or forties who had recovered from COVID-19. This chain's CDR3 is CASSVGQGTGYTF. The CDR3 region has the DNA TGTGCCAGCAGCGTAGGACAGGGAACTGGCTACACCTTC.